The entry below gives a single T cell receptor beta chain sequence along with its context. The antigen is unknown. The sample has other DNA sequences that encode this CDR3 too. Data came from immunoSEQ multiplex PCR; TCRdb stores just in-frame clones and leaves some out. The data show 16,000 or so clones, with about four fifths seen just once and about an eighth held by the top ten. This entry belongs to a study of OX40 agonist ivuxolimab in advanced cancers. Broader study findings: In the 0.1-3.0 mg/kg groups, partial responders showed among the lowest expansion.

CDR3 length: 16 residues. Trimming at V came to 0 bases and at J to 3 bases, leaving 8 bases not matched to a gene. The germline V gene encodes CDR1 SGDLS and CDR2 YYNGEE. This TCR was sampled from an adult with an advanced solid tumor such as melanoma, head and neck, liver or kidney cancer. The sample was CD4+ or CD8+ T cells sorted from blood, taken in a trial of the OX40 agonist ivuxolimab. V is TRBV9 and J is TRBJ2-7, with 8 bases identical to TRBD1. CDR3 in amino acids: CASSVGGPGGYYEQYF. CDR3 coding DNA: TGTGCCAGCAGCGTAGGGGGTCCAGGGGGCTACTACGAGCAGTACTTC. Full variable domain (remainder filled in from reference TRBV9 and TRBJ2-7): DSGVTQTPKHLITATGQRVTLRCSPRSGDLSVYWYQQSLDQGLQFLIQYYNGEERAKGNILERFSAQQFPDLHSELNLSSLELGDSALYFCASSVGGPGGYYEQYFGPGTRLTVT.